This paragraph reports one T cell receptor (beta chain). Antigen unknown. This record comes from a study of OX40 agonist ivuxolimab in advanced cancers. About the study: All patients had ivuxolimab intravenously every 2 weeks at 0.01 to 10 mg/kg.

TCRdb keeps only in-frame clones here, not all; method: immunoSEQ multiplex PCR. This table has roughly 67,000 clones, approximately 91% appearing once. This CDR3 is built from 12 residues. CDR1 is SGHDT and CDR2 is YYEEEE in the germline V gene. Trimming cost V 1 base and J 11 bases, with 12 bases left between them. Findings and limits, study-wide: At 0.1 to 3.0 mg/kg and by week 6, CD4+ and CD8+ T cells in the blood had expanded clonally. The mean number of expanded clones was higher in CD8+ T cells than in CD4+.

The sample consisted of CD4+ or CD8+ T cells sorted from blood, taken in a trial of the OX40 agonist ivuxolimab. The chain is built from TRBV5-6 and TRBJ1-1; D is undetermined. The sequence was collected from an adult with an advanced solid tumor such as melanoma, head and neck, liver or kidney cancer. CDR3 region: CASSLFVQQAFF. DNA of the CDR3: TGTGCCAGCAGCTTGTTTGTCCAGCAGGCTTTCTTT. Using reference TRBV5-6 and TRBJ1-1 for the parts outside the CDR3, the full variable domain is DAGVTQSPTHLIKTRGQQVTLRCSPKSGHDTVSWYQQALGQGPQFIFQYYEEEERQRGNFPDRFSGHQFPNYSSELNVNALLLGDSALYLCASSLFVQQAFFGQGTRLTVV.